These 29 T cell receptor beta chains were sequenced from one sample in a study of blood T cells in healthy people across ages. A sample-barcoded 5' primer and a J-beta primer mix were used in a second PCR of about 7 to 12 cycles. TCRdb analysed the 5' RACE reads with MiXCR anew, one entry per CDR3 protein. The sample lists some 1,800,000 distinct CDR3 sequences; roughly two fifths were seen once. Sample: blood. Receptors originate from a human donor in good health.

The sample holds a few counts of this clonotype. The CDR3 coding sequence is TGTGCCAGCAGTGAAGGTAGGGGCTCCTACAATGAGCAGTTCTTC. It specifies CASSEGRGSYNEQFF. The rearrangement uses TRBV6-1 and TRBJ2-1, with D possibly being TRBD1 (5 bases). The V gene lost 1 base and the J gene lost 0 bases, with 7 bases spanning the gap. The CDR3 covers 15 residues. From germline, CDR1 is MNHNS and CDR2 SASEGT.

This clonotype turned up a few times. The CDR3 DNA sequence: TGCAGTGCTAGACCGGAGCGTGGCTTACTCTCCCAGTACTTC. Amino acid sequence: CSARPERGLLSQYF. V gene TRBV20-1 combines with J gene TRBJ2-7; D not certain. CDR3 size: 14 residues. V was pared by 2 bases and J by 10 bases, with 21 bases between. CDR1 and CDR2 (germline): DFQATT, SNEGSKA (reference sequence).

The chain couples TRBV9 to TRBJ2-5; D perhaps matches TRBD1 (6 bases). Germline CDR1 and CDR2: SGDLS and YYNGEE. Trimming shortened V by 3 bases and J by 11 bases, and 20 bases separated the two germline ends. The CDR3 totals 14 residues. The CDR3 DNA reads as TGTGCCAGCAGCGCCGGGACACTAGTGGGGGAGCAGTACTTC. This sequence encodes CASSAGTLVGEQYF.

This clonotype was seen only a few times. The chain links TRBV4-2 to TRBJ2-1, with TRBD2 identical over 8 bases. Germline V CDR1 and CDR2: LGHNA, YNFKEQ. The CDR3 length is 16 residues. Trimming at V came to 3 bases and at J to 1 base, leaving 5 bases not matched to a gene. The CDR3 nucleotides read TGTGCCAGCAGCCAGGTGGGACTAGGGTCCTACAATGAGCAGTTCTTC. Amino acids: CASSQVGLGSYNEQFF.

This rearrangement joins TRBV12-5 to TRBJ2-7; 14 bases are shared with TRBD2. The junction had 3 bases not matched to a gene; V was cut back by 3 bases and J by 2 bases. CDR3 size: 16 residues. Germline CDR1 and CDR2: LGHNT and FRNRAP. CDR3 loop: CASGFTTSGGAYEQYF. The CDR3 DNA reads as TGTGCTAGTGGTTTTACGACTAGCGGGGGGGCCTACGAGCAGTACTTC.

This chain uses TRBV6-2 or TRBV6-3 with TRBJ2-4; D is ambiguous. The last part of the DNA fits TRBJ2-7 better; the J call may be wrong. Germline V lookup: CDR1 MNHEY, CDR2 SVGEGT. This CDR3 is built from 14 residues. CDR3: CASTPTRATYEQYF. The CDR3 DNA reads as TGTGCCAGCACCCCCACCCGGGCCACCTACGAGCAGTACTTC.

V and J are TRBV24-1 and TRBJ2-3; the D is unclear. V lost 5 bases and J 2 bases, leaving 13 bases between the germline ends. Per the germline V gene, CDR1 is KGHDR and CDR2 is SFDVKD. This CDR3 is 15 amino acids long. CDR3 bases: TGTGCCACCAGTGTGGGTCGCCGGAACACAGATACGCAGTATTTT. The encoded protein is CATSVGRRNTDTQYF.

This rearrangement joins TRBV5-5 to TRBJ2-5; unclear D gene. This CDR3 contains 18 residues. Trimming shortened V by 2 bases and J by 2 bases, and 22 bases separated the two germline ends. Germline V lookup: CDR1 SGHKS, CDR2 YYEKEE (reference sequence). The CDR3 protein is CASSFGPLPPEFQETQYF. The CDR3 coding sequence is TGTGCCAGCAGCTTTGGCCCTTTGCCACCCGAGTTTCAAGAGACCCAGTACTTC.

V gene TRBV20-1 combines with J gene TRBJ2-1; weak D call: TRBD1 (6 bases). The CDR3 contains 14 residues. Trimming left V 6 bases short and J 4 bases short, with 16 bases between. Germline V CDR1 and CDR2: DFQATT, SNEGSKA (reference sequence). The CDR3 loop is CSAKGDKSYNEQFF. The CDR3 DNA is TGCAGTGCCAAGGGGGACAAATCATACAATGAGCAGTTCTTC.

The chain joins TRBV9 to TRBJ2-7, with D possibly TRBD1 on 6 matching bases. Trimming took off 4 bases at V and 5 bases at J, with 13 bases between the two ends. The CDR3 has 13 amino acids. Germline-derived CDR1 and CDR2 are SGDLS and YYNGEE. CDR3 bases: TGTGCCAGCAGCCCGCCCCGGACAGACGAGCAGTACTTC. It is translated as CASSPPRTDEQYF.

The chain combines TRBV9 with TRBJ2-3, with unresolved D. The CDR3 has 16 amino acids. The V gene's germline CDR1 is SGDLS and CDR2 YYNGEE. Between the trimmed V and J ends, which lost 4 bases and 1 base, there was a span of 16 bases. The CDR3 nucleotides read TGTGCCAGCAGCTTCGGACCCTCACCAGGCACAGATACGCAGTATTTT. Its translation is CASSFGPSPGTDTQYF.

A few counts support this clonotype. The chain combines TRBV27 with TRBJ2-5; weak D call: TRBD2 (6 bases). The length of the CDR3 is 16 residues. The V gene lost 5 bases and the J gene lost 0 bases, with 16 bases spanning the gap. Germline CDR1 is MNHEY and CDR2 is SMNVEV (reference sequence). The CDR3 region is CASSQGTDHNQETQYF. CDR3 in DNA: TGTGCCAGCAGTCAAGGGACTGACCATAACCAAGAGACCCAGTACTTC.

V and J are TRBV5-1 and TRBJ1-1; D remains ambiguous. The CDR3 runs 15 residues. CDR1 is SGHRS, CDR2 YFSETQ, per germline. Trimming left V 1 base short and J 2 bases short, with 12 bases between. In nucleotides, the CDR3 is TGCGCCAGCAGCTTGTACGATTGGGTAAACACTGAAGCTTTCTTT. It codes for CASSLYDWVNTEAFF.

This clonotype was observed a few times. J is TRBJ1-2 and V is TRBV4-3; D not resolved. There are 14 residues in the CDR3. The V and J ends lost 0 bases and 2 bases respectively, with 7 bases between them. Germline V gene data show CDR1 as LGHNA and CDR2 as YSLEER. CDR3 DNA sequence: TGCGCCAGCAGCCAAGAAGTTGAAAACTATGGCTACACCTTC. Encoded protein: CASSQEVENYGYTF.

This chain joins TRBV15 and TRBJ1-2; 7 bases fit TRBD1. Germline V gene sequence: CDR1 LNHNV, CDR2 YYDKDF (reference sequence). Trimming took 4 bases from V and 7 from J; bases not matched to a gene: 15. This CDR3 is 16 amino acids long. The CDR3 bases are TGTGCCACCAGCACAGAGAGAGTAATACAGGGGTGTGGCTACACCTTC. Its translation is CATSTERVIQGCGYTF.

This chain links TRBV29-1 with TRBJ1-2; D might be TRBD1 (5 bases). Per the germline V gene, CDR1 is SQVTM and CDR2 is ANQGSEA. CDR3 length: 12 amino acids. Trimming cost V 6 bases and J 6 bases, with 14 bases left between them. The CDR3 nucleotides read TGCAGCGTGGGGACCTCAGGGAATGGCTACACCTTC. Its protein is CSVGTSGNGYTF.

This clonotype was seen more than once but under ten times. J is TRBJ1-2 and V is TRBV10-2, with D possibly being TRBD1 (5 bases). This CDR3 is 13 amino acids long. The germline V gene encodes CDR1 WSHSY and CDR2 SAAADI. Trimming stripped 8 bases from V and 7 bases from J, with 17 bases between. The CDR3 here is CASHDIGTRGYTF. DNA of the CDR3: TGCGCCAGCCATGATATCGGGACGCGTGGCTACACCTTC.

The J gene is TRBJ2-2, the V gene TRBV6-6; 7 bases match TRBD2. Trimming cost V 5 bases and J 7 bases; bases outside gene matches: 7. This CDR3 is 14 amino acids long. CDR1 is MNHNY and CDR2 is SVGAGI in the germline V gene (reference sequence). The chain's CDR3 is CASSRTGEGGELFF. CDR3 in DNA: TGTGCCAGCAGTCGGACGGGGGAGGGCGGGGAGCTGTTTTTT.

The CDR3 nucleotides read TGTGCCAGCAGCTCGTCAGGGAGCAATGAGCAGTTCTTC. Its protein is CASSSSGSNEQFF. The V and J genes are TRBV7-6 and TRBJ2-1; D tentatively fits TRBD1 or TRBD2 (5 bases each). Germline V gene sequence: CDR1 SGHVS, CDR2 FNYEAQ. The CDR3 has 13 residues. Trimming cost V 4 bases and J 6 bases, with 10 bases left between them.

Only a few counts were recorded for this clonotype. This chain joins TRBV12-3 or TRBV12-4 and TRBJ1-5; TRBD1 aligns across 7 bases. V lost 6 bases and J lost 0; bases outside the gene matches: 5. The CDR3 spans 15 residues. This CDR3 is CASSKQGNSNQPQHF. CDR3 DNA sequence: TGTGCCAGCAGCAAACAGGGGAATAGCAATCAGCCCCAGCATTTT.

The V call is TRBV6-1, the J call TRBJ1-2; D remains ambiguous. The CDR3 runs to 13 residues. Trimming pared 6 bases from V and 6 bases from J, leaving 14 bases between. Germline-derived CDR1 and CDR2 are MNHNS and SASEGT. The CDR3 DNA is TGTGCCAGCAGGGCCGCTAGCGGGAATGGCTACACCTTC. It specifies CASRAASGNGYTF.

This clonotype came up a few times. This chain links TRBV28 with TRBJ2-6; D may be TRBD1 (5 bases). Germline V gives CDR1 MDHEN, CDR2 SYDVKM. The CDR3 is made up of 14 amino acids. Trimming stripped 8 bases from V and 0 bases from J, with 8 bases between. The CDR3 region is CASCRASGANVLTF. Here the CDR3 DNA reads TGTGCCAGCTGCAGGGCCTCTGGGGCCAACGTCCTGACTTTC.

This clonotype showed up just once. The V call is TRBV29-1, the J call TRBJ2-7, with 8 bases aligning to TRBD1. CDR1 is SQVTM, CDR2 ANQGSEA, per germline. The trim removed 1 base at V and 7 bases at J, leaving 6 bases unmatched. The CDR3 is 13 residues long. The CDR3: CSVEGQGSNEQYF. The CDR3 coding sequence is TGCAGCGTTGAAGGACAGGGGTCCAATGAGCAGTACTTC.

The gene calls are TRBV12-3 or TRBV12-4 and TRBJ2-3, with D hard to call. The ends were cut back, 4 bases at V and 6 bases at J, with 11 bases in the middle. This CDR3 is 13 amino acids long. The CDR3 coding sequence is TGTGCCAGCAGTTCCGCTACTTGGGATACGCAGTATTTT. Translation gives CASSSATWDTQYF.

A word on this clonotype: Its ends do not fully match the called genes, so a read error is possible. The chain uses TRBV5-1 and TRBJ2-1; D ambiguous. This CDR3 has 13 residues. The germline V gene encodes CDR1 SGHRS and CDR2 YFSETQ. CDR3 bases: TGCGCCAGCAGCGGAAATTCCTACAGTGAGCAGTTCTTC. This sequence encodes CASSGNSYSEQFF. Complete variable domain (other parts from reference TRBV5-1 and TRBJ2-1): KAGVTQTPRYLIKTRGQQVTLSCSPISGHRSVSWYQQTPGQGLQFLFEYFSETQRNKGNFPGRFSGRQFSNSRSEMNVSTLELGDSALYLCASSGNSYSEQFFGPGTRLTVL.

This clonotype appeared many times. The chain combines TRBV29-1 with TRBJ2-1; 9 positions agree with TRBD1. CDR1 SQVTM and CDR2 ANQGSEA come from the germline V gene. The CDR3 consists of 15 residues. V lost 8 bases to trimming and J lost 7 bases; unmatched junction nucleotides: 15. CDR3 sequence (DNA): TGCAGCTATCCTGGACAGGGGATGAGCTGGAATGAGCAGTTCTTC. Its protein product is CSYPGQGMSWNEQFF.

The rearrangement links TRBV7-6 to TRBJ2-1; D may be TRBD1 (6 bases). This CDR3 is 17 amino acids long. From germline, CDR1 is SGHVS and CDR2 FNYEAQ. V was shortened by 1 base and J by 0 bases, with 13 bases between the two germline ends. The CDR3 sequence is CASSLGQDSSSYNEQFF. In DNA form, the CDR3 reads TGTGCCAGCAGCTTAGGACAGGACTCGAGCTCCTACAATGAGCAGTTCTTC. Filled out from reference TRBV7-6 and TRBJ2-1, the complete variable domain reads GAGVSQSPRYKVTKRGQDVALRCDPISGHVSLYWYRQALGQGPEFLTYFNYEAQQDKSGLPNDRFSAERPEGSISTLTIQRTEQRDSAMYRCASSLGQDSSSYNEQFFGPGTRLTVL.

The chain links TRBV4-1 to TRBJ1-1; TRBD1 might be the D (5 bases). Germline assignment: CDR1 MGHRA and CDR2 YSYEKL. Trimming left V 4 bases short and J 7 bases short, with 13 bases between. This CDR3 comprises 13 residues. The CDR3 region is CASSLQGPDEAFF. The CDR3, as DNA: TGCGCCAGCAGCCTCCAGGGCCCGGATGAAGCTTTCTTT.

The chain employs TRBV2 and TRBJ2-3; the match to TRBD1 covers 10 bases. CDR3 size: 15 residues. V trimming: 4 bases; J trimming: 8 bases; junction bases outside the gene matches: 9. Germline CDR1 reads SNHLY; CDR2 reads FYNNEI. Here the CDR3 DNA reads TGTGCCAGCAGTGCCCCGGGACAGGGGTACGGTACGCAGTATTTT. As protein: CASSAPGQGYGTQYF.